Following are 20 T cell receptor beta chains from one sample sequenced in a study of blood T cells in healthy people across ages. It was with a sample-barcoded 5' primer and a J-beta primer mix that a second PCR of about 6 to 11 cycles was run. TCRdb analysed the 5' RACE reads with MiXCR anew, one entry per CDR3 protein. The sample lists 850,000 to 950,000 distinct CDR3 sequences, less than 35% occurring once. The specimen sequenced was blood. The receptors stem from a woman older than 75 in good health.

In this sample, this clonotype turned up a few times. The chain recombines TRBV20-1 with TRBJ2-5; TRBD1 agrees at 9 bases. Looked up from germline, CDR1 is DFQATT and CDR2 is SNEGSKA (reference sequence). This CDR3 is built from 16 residues. J was trimmed by 11 bases and V by 2 bases; bases with no gene match: 18. This CDR3 reads CSARPSGQGRKVEQYF. Here the CDR3 DNA reads TGCAGTGCTAGACCCTCTGGACAGGGGAGGAAGGTTGAGCAGTACTTC.

The chain joins TRBV12-3 or TRBV12-4 to TRBJ2-2; D not resolved. V lost 6 bases and J lost 7, with 12 bases in between. This CDR3 is 13 amino acids long. The CDR3 coding sequence is TGTGCCAGCAGCATGAGGACCCTCGGGGAGCTGTTTTTT. Its protein product is CASSMRTLGELFF.

This clonotype has ten or more counts. The rearrangement joins TRBV6-6 to TRBJ2-7; TRBD1 matches 8 bases. Germline V lookup: CDR1 MNHNY, CDR2 SVGAGI (reference sequence). This CDR3 contains 14 residues. Unmatched junction bases numbered 3, after V lost 2 bases and J lost 3 bases. CDR3 in amino acids: CASSYQGQGYEQYF. CDR3 coding DNA: TGTGCCAGCAGTTACCAAGGACAGGGCTACGAGCAGTACTTC.

The chain couples TRBV12-3 or TRBV12-4 to TRBJ2-2; a possible D gene is TRBD1 (6 bases). CDR3 length: 15 residues. Trimming left V 7 bases short and J 4 bases short, with 16 bases between. The CDR3 DNA is TGTGCCAGCACTTCACGTCAGGGGCTCACCGGGGAGCTGTTTTTT. Its translation is CASTSRQGLTGELFF.

This clonotype was observed many times. J is TRBJ2-3 and V is TRBV10-3; a possible D gene is TRBD1 (5 bases). Trimming took off 3 bases at V and 4 bases at J, with 14 bases between the two ends. The CDR3 loop spans 15 amino acids. Per the germline V gene, CDR1 is ENHRY and CDR2 is SYGVKD. The CDR3 DNA sequence: TGTGCCATCAGTGAAAGGGTTTTAGGGGCAGATACGCAGTATTTT. Translated, it gives CAISERVLGADTQYF.

This clonotype was counted many times. V and J are TRBV7-2 and TRBJ2-1; 8 bases fit TRBD2. CDR1 and CDR2 from the germline V gene are SGHTA and FQGNSA. The CDR3 consists of 16 residues. The V and J ends lost 4 bases and 2 bases, in that order; junction bases with no gene match: 7. CDR3 bases: TGTGCCAGCAGCTCTCGAACTAGCGGAACCTACAATGAGCAGTTCTTC. It is translated as CASSSRTSGTYNEQFF.

The chain combines TRBV9 with TRBJ1-1, with D hard to call. The V gene's germline CDR1 is SGDLS and CDR2 YYNGEE. V lost 2 bases and J lost 0, with 8 bases in between. CDR3 length equals 14 residues. This CDR3 is CASSVSHMNTEAFF. The CDR3 coding sequence is TGTGCCAGCAGCGTGTCGCACATGAACACTGAAGCTTTCTTT.

The rearrangement uses TRBV7-6 and TRBJ1-5, with D possibly matching TRBD1 (6 bases). Germline V gives CDR1 SGHVS, CDR2 FNYEAQ. This CDR3 comprises 13 residues. V was clipped by 5 bases and J by 6 bases, with 11 bases between them. The CDR3 sequence is CASSPRGGQPQHF. CDR3 bases: TGTGCCAGCAGCCCACGAGGGGGTCAGCCCCAGCATTTT. Filled out from reference TRBV7-6 and TRBJ1-5, the complete variable domain reads GAGVSQSPRYKVTKRGQDVALRCDPISGHVSLYWYRQALGQGPEFLTYFNYEAQQDKSGLPNDRFSAERPEGSISTLTIQRTEQRDSAMYRCASSPRGGQPQHFGDGTRLSIL.

The chain joins TRBV20-1 to TRBJ1-5; tentative D call: TRBD1 (6 bases). Trimming removed 0 bases from V and 3 bases from J, with 15 bases in between. Germline V gives CDR1 DFQATT, CDR2 SNEGSKA (reference sequence). The length of the CDR3 is 16 residues. The chain's CDR3 is CSARDPRTVSNQPQHF. The CDR3 DNA follows: TGCAGTGCTAGAGATCCCCGGACAGTCTCCAATCAGCCCCAGCATTTT.

This clonotype was seen ten or more times. The CDR3 protein is CASSYSARDPYEQYF. As DNA, the CDR3 is TGTGCCAGCAGTTACTCGGCCAGGGATCCCTACGAGCAGTACTTC. This chain connects TRBV6-6 to TRBJ2-7, with D maybe TRBD1 (5 bases). The V gene lost 0 bases and the J gene lost 2 bases, with 11 bases spanning the gap. The CDR3 length is 15 residues. The germline gives CDR1 MNHNY, CDR2 SVGAGI (reference sequence).

A few counts support this clonotype. Here the CDR3 DNA reads TGCAGTGCTAGAAGAGGGGGCCGGCGGGCTAATGAAAAACTGTTTTTT. This codes for CSARRGGRRANEKLFF. The V and J genes are TRBV20-1 and TRBJ1-4; 7 nucleotides match TRBD1. CDR3 length: 16 residues. Germline loops: CDR1 DFQATT, CDR2 SNEGSKA (reference sequence). J gave up 3 bases and V 2 bases, and 9 bases lay outside the gene matches.

As concerns this clonotype: One junction end does not reproduce the germline sequence, and a read error may be involved. The rearrangement links TRBV12-3 or TRBV12-4 to TRBJ1-4, with a tentative D call TRBD1 (6 bases). The CDR3 extends over 15 amino acids. The CDR3 sequence: CASRSRTESYEELFF. Here the CDR3 DNA reads TGTGCCAGCAGATCTCGGACAGAAAGCTATGAAGAACTGTTTTTT.

There are many counts of this clonotype. The V and J genes are TRBV4-3 and TRBJ2-1; D remains unclear. CDR1 is LGHNA and CDR2 is YSLEER in the germline V gene. Trimming removed 0 bases at V and 2 bases at J, with 8 bases between. This CDR3 spans 15 amino acids. CDR3 in DNA: TGCGCCAGCAGCCAAGATATTAACACCTACAATGAGCAGTTCTTC. Translation: CASSQDINTYNEQFF.

This clonotype has at least ten counts. The chain employs TRBV29-1 and TRBJ2-3, with D perhaps TRBD1 (5 bases). Per germline, CDR1 SQVTM and CDR2 ANQGSEA. The CDR3 is made up of 12 amino acids. The V and J ends lost 7 bases and 0 bases respectively, with 8 bases between them. CDR3 nucleotide sequence: TGCAGCGCAGCAGGGAGCACAGATACGCAGTATTTT. This translates into CSAAGSTDTQYF.

This clonotype was counted at least ten times. The chain uses TRBV27 and TRBJ1-2, with D maybe TRBD1 (5 bases). Trimming took 2 bases from V and 0 from J, leaving 10 bases between them. The CDR3 is 15 amino acids. Germline lookup yields CDR1 MNHEY and CDR2 SMNVEV (reference sequence). CDR3 residues: CASSLGRASNYGYTF. CDR3 DNA sequence: TGTGCCAGCAGTTTAGGCAGGGCATCTAACTATGGCTACACCTTC.

This clonotype was seen a few times. The CDR3 spells CASRHEGRGYTGELFF. CDR3 in DNA: TGTGCCAGCAGACACGAAGGCCGGGGTTACACCGGGGAGCTGTTTTTT. V and J are TRBV6-2 or TRBV6-3 and TRBJ2-2; the D gene is possibly TRBD2 (5 bases). CDR3 size: 16 residues. V lost 6 bases, J lost 3 bases, and 17 bases lay in between. Per the germline V gene, CDR1 is MNHEY and CDR2 is SVGEGT.

In the case of this clonotype: A much larger clone lies a single base off, so this may be a read error. The rearrangement links TRBV6-5 to TRBJ1-2; D gene unclear. The CDR3 runs to 17 residues. Germline V gene data show CDR1 as MNHEY and CDR2 as SVGAGI. CDR3 nucleotide sequence: TGTGCCAGCAGTTACTCGAGGGCCGGCAGAAACTACTATAGCTACACCTTC. It yields the protein CASSYSRAGRNYYSYTF.

As concerns this clonotype: A read error may be the cause here, since a much bigger clone is one base away. This chain connects TRBV15 to TRBJ1-2, with TRBD1 matching over 10 bases. Germline CDR1 reads LNHNV; CDR2 reads YYDKDF (reference sequence). This CDR3 comprises 14 residues. The CDR3 sequence is CATSRQDRGYGCTF. The CDR3 nucleotides are TGTGCCACCAGCAGACAGGACAGGGGGTATGGCTGCACCTTC.

This rearrangement joins TRBV12-3 or TRBV12-4 to TRBJ2-3; no firm D call. The CDR3 consists of 15 residues. V was trimmed by 4 bases and J by 13 bases, leaving 24 bases between them. The CDR3 region is CASSSPRVSTDAEYF. The DNA for the CDR3 is TGTGCCAGCAGTTCCCCTCGAGTGAGCACAGATGCGGAGTATTTT.

This clonotype was counted at least ten times. The chain couples TRBV20-1 to TRBJ2-3; 9 positions agree with TRBD1. The CDR3 consists of 16 residues. J lost 1 base, V lost 2 bases, and 7 bases had no gene match. Germline CDR1 and CDR2: DFQATT and SNEGSKA (reference sequence). In DNA form, the CDR3 reads TGCAGTGCTAGATCTCTACGGACAGGGGGCACAGATACGCAGTATTTT. Residues: CSARSLRTGGTDTQYF.